A selection of T cell receptor beta chains follows, all from one sample in a study of blood T cell repertoires in COVID-19. Using immunoSEQ multiplex PCR, the repertoire was profiled, and TCRdb retains in-frame clones only, with some absent. The sample consists of just over 650,000 clones, about 87% of them appearing once. The specimen was peripheral blood. The source of these receptors is a woman younger than 35 with acute or convalescent COVID-19. Both conserved end residues are part of each CDR3. A D gene is named only where the DNA matches it firmly. The size field is filled for only some rows; it gives once, few, many or a size class.

J gene,clone size,V gene,D gene,CDR3 DNA,CDR3 protein
TRBJ1-2,once,TRBV7-2,-,TGTGCCAGCAGCTTTCAAGGCGGTTCTTATGGCTACACCTTC,CASSFQGGSYGYTF
TRBJ2-7,-,TRBV19,-,TGTGCCAGTAGTACCCAAGAGGGCTACGAGCAGTACTTC,CASSTQEGYEQYF
TRBJ2-3,-,TRBV28,-,TGTGCCAGCAGTTTAGATTCAGGGGCCACAGATACGCAGTATTTT,CASSLDSGATDTQYF
TRBJ1-1,-,TRBV19,-,TGTGCCAGTAGTATCAACAGGGCGAACACTGAAGCTTTCTTT,CASSINRANTEAFF
TRBJ2-2,-,TRBV3-1/TRBV3-2,-,TGTGCCAGCAGCCAGTTTCTGACCGGGGAGCTGTTTTTT,CASSQFLTGELFF
TRBJ1-2,-,TRBV30,-,TGTGCCTCCGAGATCTATGGCTACACCTTC,CASEIYGYTF
TRBJ1-5,-,TRBV19,-,TGTGCCAGTACTGGGACAAGTGTCCCTTATAGCAATCAGCCCCAGCATTTT,CASTGTSVPYSNQPQHF
TRBJ2-1,-,TRBV4-3,-,TGCGCCAGCAGCCAAGAGGTACGGCAGGGTAATGAGCAGTTCTTC,CASSQEVRQGNEQFF
TRBJ2-5,-,TRBV6-1,TRBD2,TGTGCCAGCAGTGAGGGACTAGCTGTTAGAGAGACCCAGTACTTC,CASSEGLAVRETQYF
TRBJ1-2,-,TRBV6-5,-,TGTGCCAGCAGTTCGGACAGCTTTTATGGCTACACCTTC,CASSSDSFYGYTF
TRBJ1-3,-,TRBV19,TRBD1,TGTGCCAGTAGTACCCGACAGGGATCCTCTGGAAACACCATATATTTT,CASSTRQGSSGNTIYF
TRBJ1-1,once,TRBV7-2,TRBD1,TGTGCCAGCAGCCAGGCCGGGACAGGTGGTAATGAAGCTTTCTTT,CASSQAGTGGNEAFF
TRBJ2-7,-,TRBV2,TRBD1,TGTGCCAGGGGGGACAGAAATTCCTACGAGCAGTACTTC,CARGDRNSYEQYF
TRBJ2-3,-,TRBV11-2,TRBD1,TGTGCCAGCAGCTCCAGGGGGCGGACAGATACGCAGTATTTT,CASSSRGRTDTQYF
TRBJ1-1,-,TRBV6-5,-,TGTGCCAGCAGTTACTCGATCCGTGCAGGCACTGAAGCTTTCTTT,CASSYSIRAGTEAFF
TRBJ1-6,once,TRBV25-1,TRBD1,TGTGCCAGCAGCGACCGCGGACAGGTTCCACGGTCACCCCTCCACTTT,CASSDRGQVPRSPLHF
TRBJ1-1,-,TRBV11-2,-,TGTGCCAGCAGCTCGGGGGGGACTGAAGCTTTCTTT,CASSSGGTEAFF
TRBJ1-1,-,TRBV7-9,-,TGTGCCAGCAGCTTAGACAGAAACACTGAAGCTTTCTTT,CASSLDRNTEAFF
TRBJ2-1,-,TRBV7-6,TRBD1,TGTGCCAGCAGCTTAAGTTGGGGGGGGACAGGGGGCCCCCATGAGCAGTTCTTC,CASSLSWGGTGGPHEQFF
TRBJ2-7,-,TRBV27,-,TGTGCCAGCAGTCTTACCCCGGGTCGTTACGAGCAGTACTTC,CASSLTPGRYEQYF
TRBJ1-6,-,TRBV6-5,TRBD1,TGTGCCAGCAGTTACGCAACAGGGGGTAATTCACCCCTCCACTTT,CASSYATGGNSPLHF
TRBJ1-1,-,TRBV10-3,-,TGTGCCATCAGGATTGGGGGCGACACTGAAGCTTTCTTT,CAIRIGGDTEAFF
TRBJ1-3,-,TRBV7-9,TRBD1,TGTGCCAACCCGGGACAGACTGGAAACACCATATATTTT,CANPGQTGNTIYF
TRBJ1-1,-,TRBV29-1,-,TGCAGCGTTGAAACGGGGGAGAACACTGAAGCTTTCTTT,CSVETGENTEAFF
TRBJ2-7,-,TRBV24-1,TRBD1,TGTGCCACCAGTGGTACCGGGACAGAGACCTACGAGCAGTACTTC,CATSGTGTETYEQYF
TRBJ1-2,-,TRBV4-2,-,TGTGCCAGCAGCCAAGAAAGCCTAGCTAACTATGGCTACACCTTC,CASSQESLANYGYTF
TRBJ1-1,-,TRBV5-8,-,TGTGCCAGCAGCTCCGGGGTCCCGGGAGCTTTCTTT,CASSSGVPGAFF
TRBJ2-7,-,TRBV7-2,-,TGTGCCAGCAGAGCAGGGAAGGGGTCCTACGAGCAGTACTTC,CASRAGKGSYEQYF
TRBJ1-1,-,TRBV5-6,-,TGTGCCAGCAACCCGGGATGGTCGAACACTGAAGCTTTCTTT,CASNPGWSNTEAFF
TRBJ2-2,-,TRBV9,TRBD1,TGTGCCAGCAGCCCCCGGACAGGGTCGGCCGGGGAGCTGTTTTTT,CASSPRTGSAGELFF
TRBJ2-6,-,TRBV5-4,TRBD1,TGTGCCAGCAGCATACGGGACAGGGGGCGTGGGGCCAACGTCCTGACTTTC,CASSIRDRGRGANVLTF
TRBJ2-7,-,TRBV12-5,-,TGTGCTAGTGGTTTGGTAGGACTACGGGTCTACGAGCAGTACTTC,CASGLVGLRVYEQYF
TRBJ2-7,-,TRBV6-5,TRBD1,TGTGCCAGCGGACAGGCCTCCTACGAGCAGTACTTC,CASGQASYEQYF
TRBJ2-7,-,TRBV19,TRBD1,TGTGCCAGTTCTGAGGGACAGGGTAACTACGAGCAGTACTTC,CASSEGQGNYEQYF
TRBJ1-1,-,TRBV19,-,TGTGCCAGTAGTATGGACAGCCTGGTTCGAACTGAAGCTTTCTTT,CASSMDSLVRTEAFF
TRBJ2-7,-,TRBV5-4,-,TGTGCCAGCAGCTCTCCTTATGAGCAGTACTTC,CASSSPYEQYF
TRBJ1-2,-,TRBV5-5,-,TGTGCCAGTTCCTTGGGGGGGCGCGAGGGCTACACCTTC,CASSLGGREGYTF
TRBJ2-3,-,TRBV10-2,-,TGCGCCAGCCTTCTAGCCCCCGGAGATACGCAGTATTTT,CASLLAPGDTQYF
TRBJ1-1,-,TRBV18,-,TGTGCCAGCTCACTCTCTGAGGACACGAGCACTGAAGCTTTCTTT,CASSLSEDTSTEAFF
TRBJ2-1,few,TRBV4-2,TRBD2,TGTGCCAGCAGGAGGACTAGTTCCTACAATGAGCAGTTCTTC,CASRRTSSYNEQFF
TRBJ1-2,-,TRBV27,TRBD1,TGTGCCAGCAGTTTTCTCACAGGGGGCTATGGCTACACCTTC,CASSFLTGGYGYTF
TRBJ1-1,-,TRBV12-3/TRBV12-4,TRBD1,TGTGCCAGCAGTACACGACAGGGTGGGGAAGCTTTCTTT,CASSTRQGGEAFF
TRBJ2-7,-,TRBV6-5,TRBD1,TGTGCCAGCATCCCCGGGACAGGGTCCTACGAGCAGTACTTC,CASIPGTGSYEQYF
TRBJ2-3,-,TRBV6-6,TRBD2,TGTGCCAGCAGACTAGCGGGATTCACAGATACGCAGTATTTT,CASRLAGFTDTQYF
TRBJ1-2,-,TRBV11-2,TRBD1,TGTGCCAGCAGCTTAGGCAGGGGGGACTATGGCTACACCTTC,CASSLGRGDYGYTF
TRBJ2-7,-,TRBV15,-,TGTGCCACCAGCAGAGACGTGGGGGGGACATACTCCTACGAGCAGTACTTC,CATSRDVGGTYSYEQYF
TRBJ1-2,-,TRBV28,-,TGTGCCAGCAGTCGACAGTATGGCTACACCTTC,CASSRQYGYTF
TRBJ1-2,-,TRBV30,TRBD1,TGTGCCTGGAGGGGACAGTTTTTCATGGGCTACACCTTC,CAWRGQFFMGYTF
TRBJ1-4,-,TRBV5-1,-,TGCGCCAGCAGCTTGGCGGGAAATGAAAAACTGTTTTTT,CASSLAGNEKLFF